Reported below is one T cell receptor (beta chain). Its antigen remains unidentified. This sample stems from a study of cytomegalovirus exposure and HLA in healthy donors. Study results and limitations: Later analysis identified a missense DCLRE1C variant that was linked to TCR beta V- and J-gene trimming. The investigators catalogued 164 TCR beta chains as cytomegalovirus-associated.

The study ran its PCR with 60 Vbeta and 13 Jbeta primers. Profiled with immunoSEQ multiplex PCR; TCRdb holds only in-frame clones, not every one. The sample holds some 170,000 clones; roughly nine tenths are singletons and the top ten take 0.7% to 1%. V was pared by 6 bases and J by 10 bases, with 13 bases between. Germline V gives CDR1 SNHLY, CDR2 FYNNEI. This CDR3 has 12 amino acids. This clonotype was obtained from a woman aged 25 to 39 in good health and CMV-seronegative. The genes are TRBV2 and TRBJ2-1; D may be TRBD1 (7 bases). Sample: PBMCs. The CDR3 sequence is CASSWGDSEQFF. DNA of the CDR3: TGTGCCAGCAGCTGGGGGGACAGCGAGCAGTTCTTC.